These T cell receptor beta chains were read from a single sample in a study of OX40 agonist ivuxolimab in advanced cancers. Assay used: immunoSEQ multiplex PCR; TCRdb lists only in-frame clones, some missing. The profile shows approximately 74,000 clones, under 95% of them singletons. The specimen comprised CD4+ or CD8+ T cells sorted from blood, sampled in a trial of the OX40 agonist ivuxolimab. Receptors were obtained from an adult with an advanced solid tumor such as melanoma, head and neck, liver or kidney cancer. Each CDR3 is given with its conserved first and last residue. The D gene is left open where the match is weak. A row's size may be missing; if present it is once, few, many or a size class.

d_gene: TRBD2
j_gene: TRBJ2-7
v_gene: TRBV15
abundance: -
CDR3nt: TGTGCCACTCGACTAGCGGGAGATGGTGAGCAGTACTTC
CDR3aa: CATRLAGDGEQYF

d_gene: TRBD1
j_gene: TRBJ2-7
v_gene: TRBV19
abundance: -
CDR3nt: TGTGCCAGTAGTATGGGACAGGGCCTCTCCTACGAGCAGTACTTC
CDR3aa: CASSMGQGLSYEQYF

d_gene: -
j_gene: TRBJ1-5
v_gene: TRBV4-1
abundance: -
CDR3nt: TGCGCCAGCAGCGCAGGAGGTGGGGGGACGATCCCCAATCAGCCCCAGCATTTT
CDR3aa: CASSAGGGGTIPNQPQHF

d_gene: -
j_gene: TRBJ2-1
v_gene: TRBV19
abundance: -
CDR3nt: TGTGCCAGTAGTAGCAACTACAAAGACTACCGAGGATCCTACAATGAGCAGTTCTTC
CDR3aa: CASSSNYKDYRGSYNEQFF

d_gene: -
j_gene: TRBJ2-5
v_gene: TRBV28
abundance: once
CDR3nt: TGTGCCAGCAGTTTATGGTCTGAGACCCAGTACTTC
CDR3aa: CASSLWSETQYF

d_gene: TRBD1
j_gene: TRBJ1-2
v_gene: TRBV14
abundance: -
CDR3nt: TGTGCCAGCAGCCAAGCACCCGGGACAGGGGGAGACTATGGCTACACCTTC
CDR3aa: CASSQAPGTGGDYGYTF

d_gene: -
j_gene: TRBJ2-3
v_gene: TRBV28
abundance: -
CDR3nt: TGTGCCAGCAGTTTGGTCCGGACAGAAGCCCTTTTGGGTACGCAGTATTTT
CDR3aa: CASSLVRTEALLGTQYF

d_gene: -
j_gene: TRBJ2-2
v_gene: TRBV11-3
abundance: -
CDR3nt: TGTGCCAGCAGCTCCGGGACGGAACCGAACACCGGGGAGCTGTTTTTT
CDR3aa: CASSSGTEPNTGELFF

d_gene: -
j_gene: TRBJ2-7
v_gene: TRBV7-9
abundance: -
CDR3nt: TGTGCCAGCAGCTTTTCGACAGGCCAATACGAGCAGTACTTC
CDR3aa: CASSFSTGQYEQYF

d_gene: -
j_gene: TRBJ2-7
v_gene: TRBV4-3
abundance: -
CDR3nt: TGCGCCAGCAGCCAAGTCGGTATTCCCTACGAGCAGTACTTC
CDR3aa: CASSQVGIPYEQYF

d_gene: -
j_gene: TRBJ1-2
v_gene: TRBV27
abundance: -
CDR3nt: TGTGCCAGCACCCAAAGGGGGAAAAACTATGGCTACACCTTC
CDR3aa: CASTQRGKNYGYTF